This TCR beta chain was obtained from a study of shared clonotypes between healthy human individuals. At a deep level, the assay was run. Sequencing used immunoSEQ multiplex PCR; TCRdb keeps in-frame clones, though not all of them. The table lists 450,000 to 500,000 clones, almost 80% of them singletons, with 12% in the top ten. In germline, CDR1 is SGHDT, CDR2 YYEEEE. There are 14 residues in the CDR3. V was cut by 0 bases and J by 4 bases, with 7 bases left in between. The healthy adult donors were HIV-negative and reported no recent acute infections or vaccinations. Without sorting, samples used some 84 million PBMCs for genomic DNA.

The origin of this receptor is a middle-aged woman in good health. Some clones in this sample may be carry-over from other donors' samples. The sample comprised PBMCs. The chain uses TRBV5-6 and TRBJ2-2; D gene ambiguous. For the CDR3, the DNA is TGTGCCAGCAGCTTGGCTTGGAGCACCGGGGAGCTGTTTTTT. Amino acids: CASSLAWSTGELFF.